The 15 T cell receptor beta chains listed next were all sequenced from one sample in a study of vaccination effects on CD4 cells after COVID-19. Researchers isolated CD4+ T cells once approximately 10 days of culture had elapsed. The repertoire was sequenced with immunoSEQ multiplex PCR; TCRdb's copy has only in-frame clones and lacks some. The data contain about 38,000 clones, over 80% of them singletons. Their specific antigens are unknown. Source: CD4+ T cells from PBMCs cultured without peptide, taken before COVID-19 vaccination. Every receptor here comes from a human donor who received a COVID-19 vaccine.

This chain links TRBV6-5 with TRBJ1-5; TRBD1 agrees at 9 bases. The germline CDR1 and CDR2 sequences are MNHEY and SVGAGI. V lost 6 bases, J lost 7 bases, and 10 bases stayed unmatched. This CDR3 region has 15 residues. Here the CDR3 DNA reads TGTGCCAGCAGACCCGGGACAGGGATCCGGCAGCCCCAGCATTTT. Its protein is CASRPGTGIRQPQHF.

The V gene is TRBV5-6, the J gene TRBJ2-7, with 7 bases matching TRBD1. Germline CDR1 reads SGHDT; CDR2 reads YYEEEE. V trimming: 0 bases; J trimming: 11 bases; junction bases outside the gene matches: 5. CDR3 length equals 12 residues. The DNA of the CDR3 is TGTGCCAGCAGCTTGGGGGACAGCCAGGAGTACGTC. This encodes CASSLGDSQEYV.

The J gene is TRBJ2-5, the V gene TRBV30, with D maybe TRBD2 (7 bases). Germline lookup yields CDR1 GTSNPN and CDR2 SVGIG (reference sequence). Between the trimmed V and J ends, which lost 4 bases and 5 bases, there was a span of 14 bases. This CDR3 contains 13 residues. CDR3 amino acids: CAWTPRGRETQYF. Written as DNA, the CDR3 is TGTGCCTGGACCCCGCGGGGGCGTGAGACCCAGTACTTC. The complete variable domain, with remaining parts taken from reference TRBV30 and TRBJ2-5, reads SQTIHQWPATLVQPVGSPLSLECTVEGTSNPNLYWYRQAAGRGLQLLFYSVGIGQISSEVPQNLSASRPQDRQFILSSKKLLLSDSGFYLCAWTPRGRETQYFGPGTRLLVL.

The DNA of the CDR3 is TGTGCCAGCAAACGGACGGCGAACTATGGCTACACCTTC. Translated, it gives CASKRTANYGYTF. The V gene is TRBV27, the J gene TRBJ1-2; D remains unclear. From germline, CDR1 is MNHEY and CDR2 SMNVEV (reference sequence). Trimming pared 7 bases from V and 2 bases from J, leaving 11 bases between. The CDR3 has 13 residues.

This clone turned up a few times. V and J are TRBV4-1 and TRBJ2-7; either TRBD1 or TRBD2 may supply D (5 bases each). The CDR3 sequence is 14 residues long. In germline, CDR1 is MGHRA, CDR2 YSYEKL. With 3 bases removed from V and 3 bases from J, the gap between germline ends came to 12 bases. CDR3 in DNA: TGCGCCAGCAGCCACCCGGGGCAGGTCTACGAGCAGTACGTC. Protein sequence: CASSHPGQVYEQYV.

CDR3 nucleotide sequence: TGTGCCAGCCGTAGGGGGGGGGACAGTTCCTACGAGCAGTACGTC. It encodes CASRRGGDSSYEQYV. V usage is TRBV6-5 and J usage is TRBJ2-7, with D perhaps being TRBD1 or TRBD2 (7 bases each). With 8 bases removed from V and 1 base from J, the gap between germline ends came to 18 bases. Germline CDR1 is MNHEY and CDR2 is SVGAGI. This CDR3 is built from 15 residues.

V and J are TRBV7-3 and TRBJ2-2; D may match TRBD1 or TRBD2 (5 bases each). Trimming pared 6 bases from V and 4 bases from J, leaving 9 bases between. Germline CDR1 and CDR2: SGHTA and FQGTGA. This CDR3 is built from 13 residues. This CDR3 reads CASRRGPTGELFF. CDR3 bases: TGTGCCAGCAGGAGGGGTCCCACCGGGGAGCTGTTTTTT. The complete variable domain, with remaining parts taken from reference TRBV7-3 and TRBJ2-2, reads GAGVSQTPSNKVTEKGKYVELRCDPISGHTALYWYRQSLGQGPEFLIYFQGTGAADDSGLPNDRFFAVRPEGSVSTLKIQRTERGDSAVYLCASRRGPTGELFFGEGSRLTVL.

J is TRBJ1-2 and V is TRBV6-5; possible D gene TRBD1, 6 bases. The CDR3 has 15 residues. CDR1 and CDR2 (germline): MNHEY, SVGAGI. V shed 6 bases and J shed 8 bases, with 22 bases lying between them. CDR3 DNA sequence: TGTGCCAGCAGACTCACCGGGACAAGCGCTATGGGCTACACCTTC. Residues: CASRLTGTSAMGYTF.

The rearrangement joins TRBV7-7 to TRBJ2-5, with 7 nucleotides matching TRBD1. The CDR3 runs to 15 residues. Germline V gene lookup returns CDR1 SSHAT and CDR2 FNYEAQ (reference sequence). Trimming took 6 bases from V and 3 from J; bases not matched to a gene: 10. The CDR3 DNA is TGTGCCAGCAGTTCGACAGGGACGTTGGAAGAGACCCAGTACTTC. Protein: CASSSTGTLEETQYF.

This clone was seen a single time. The chain carries TRBV5-1 and TRBJ1-2; 9 bases agree with TRBD1. The germline CDR1 and CDR2 sequences are SGHRS and YFSETQ. The CDR3 has 16 amino acids. The V gene end was trimmed by 0 bases and the J gene end by 4 bases; junction bases not matched to a gene: 7. CDR3 protein: CASSLAGTGKAYGYTF. The CDR3 DNA follows: TGCGCCAGCAGCTTGGCCGGGACAGGGAAGGCCTATGGCTACACCTTC.

The V and J genes are TRBV7-2 and TRBJ2-3; 13 positions match TRBD2. In germline, CDR1 is SGHTA, CDR2 FQGNSA. Germline trimming cut 5 bases from V and 2 bases from J; bases unmatched to any gene: 4. CDR3 length: 16 amino acids. The CDR3 reads CASSVLAGGNTDTQYF. CDR3 in DNA: TGTGCCAGCAGCGTACTAGCGGGGGGGAACACAGATACGCAGTATTTT.

The J gene is TRBJ2-1, the V gene TRBV7-2; TRBD2 aligns across 10 bases. The V and J ends lost 2 bases and 8 bases, in that order; junction bases with no gene match: 6. Germline-derived CDR1 and CDR2 are SGHTA and FQGNSA. The CDR3 is 15 residues long. The CDR3 coding sequence is TGTGCCAGCAGCTTATCCAGCGGGGGGGTCCATGAGCAGTTCTTC. Its translation is CASSLSSGGVHEQFF.

This sequence joins TRBV21-1 and TRBJ2-1; the table's D call, TRBD2, was not checked against the DNA. TRBV21-1 constitutes a pseudogene. The CDR3 has 13 amino acids. The CDR3 DNA is TGTGCCAGCAGCAATTGGGAGGGGAATGAGCAGTTCTTC. This sequence encodes CASSNWEGNEQFF.

The genes are TRBV2 and TRBJ1-1; tentative D call: TRBD1 (5 bases). V lost 5 bases and J 3 bases, leaving 16 bases between the germline ends. The germline V gene encodes CDR1 SNHLY and CDR2 FYNNEI. The CDR3 consists of 15 residues. The CDR3 DNA reads as TGTGCCAGCAGTCCGGTTGGGGGGGGACACACTGAAGCTTTCTTT. Its protein is CASSPVGGGHTEAFF.

The chain uses TRBV9 and TRBJ2-2, with 9 positions matching TRBD2. The V gene end was trimmed by 4 bases and the J gene end by 2 bases; junction bases not matched to a gene: 18. The CDR3 is made up of 20 amino acids. From germline, CDR1 is SGDLS and CDR2 YYNGEE. The CDR3 coding sequence is TGTGCCAGCAGCACGAGTCGAATTGGTAGCGGGGGATTTAACACCGGGGAGCTGTTTTTT. Translation gives CASSTSRIGSGGFNTGELFF. Based on the CDR3 plus reference TRBV9 and TRBJ2-2, the full variable domain is DSGVTQTPKHLITATGQRVTLRCSPRSGDLSVYWYQQSLDQGLQFLIQYYNGEERAKGNILERFSAQQFPDLHSELNLSSLELGDSALYFCASSTSRIGSGGFNTGELFFGEGSRLTVL.